This section outlines one TCR beta chain sequence together with its context. Its target is unknown. The data originate from a study of cytotoxic CD8 clonotypes in ibrutinib-treated CLL. Study at large: Sequencing produced an average of about 280,000 productive templates and 94,082 productive rearrangements per sample.

The trim removed 1 base at V and 7 bases at J, leaving 12 bases unmatched. The CDR3 contains 17 residues. CDR1 is MDHEN and CDR2 is SYDVKM in the germline V gene. This table comes from immunoSEQ multiplex PCR, and its TCRdb copy is limited to in-frame clones, with some not included. The sample lists about 160,000 clones, nearly 90% occurring once. Study-wide results and caveats: There were few public clonotypes, and on treatment they contracted or stayed stable. Rising at ibrutinib response, clonality subsequently fell back toward baseline at progression.

Specimen: PBMCs, collected at disease progression, from a patient treated with ibrutinib. The sequence derives from a human donor with chronic lymphocytic leukemia. The chain uses TRBV28 and TRBJ2-2; 7 nucleotides align to TRBD1. The CDR3 DNA is TGTGCCAGCAGTTTATCGGGACAGTTTAGGCGGAGCGGGGAGCTGTTTTTT. Translated: CASSLSGQFRRSGELFF.